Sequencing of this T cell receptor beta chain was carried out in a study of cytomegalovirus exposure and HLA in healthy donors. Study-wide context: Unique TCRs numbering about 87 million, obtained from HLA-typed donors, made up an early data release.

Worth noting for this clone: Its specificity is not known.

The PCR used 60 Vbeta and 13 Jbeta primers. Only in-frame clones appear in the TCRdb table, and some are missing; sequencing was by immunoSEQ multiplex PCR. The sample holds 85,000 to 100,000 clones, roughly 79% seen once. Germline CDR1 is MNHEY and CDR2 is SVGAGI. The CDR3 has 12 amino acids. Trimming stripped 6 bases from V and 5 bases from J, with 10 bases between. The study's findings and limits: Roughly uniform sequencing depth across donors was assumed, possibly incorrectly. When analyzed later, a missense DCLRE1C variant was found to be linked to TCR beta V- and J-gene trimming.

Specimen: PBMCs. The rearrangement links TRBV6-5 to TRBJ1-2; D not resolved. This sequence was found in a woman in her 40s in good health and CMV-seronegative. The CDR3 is CASRPTGYGYTF. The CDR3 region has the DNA TGTGCCAGCAGACCCACGGGATATGGCTACACCTTC.